This TCR beta chain was sequenced for a study of blood T cell repertoires in COVID-19. About the study: Acute and convalescent COVID-19 specimens originated in the United States, Italy and Spain.

Original analysis: Amplification of reference gene primers was used by the study to estimate nucleated cell counts. The assay was immunoSEQ multiplex PCR, and TCRdb's table has in-frame clones only and misses some. The V and J calls and clone size were taken over from that table, and D and trimming were inferred from the DNA. This sample has about 260,000 clones, with about nine tenths found just once. Sequencing was performed on peripheral blood. The sequence derives from a man aged 40-49 years with active or convalescent COVID-19.

The CDR3 DNA sequence: TGTGCCAGCAGCCAGGGACAGTCGGGCTACACCTTC. Translated: CASSQGQSGYTF. The chain has TRBV5-4 and TRBJ1-2; 7 bases are shared with TRBD1. The CDR3 runs 12 residues. V gave up 4 bases and J gave up 8 bases; unmatched junction bases: 5. CDR1 and CDR2 (germline): SGHNT, YYREEE (reference sequence).